The clone carrying this T cell receptor beta chain turned up a few times. Antigen specificity is unknown. This sample stems from a study of identical twins. Per the germline V gene, CDR1 is SGHVS and CDR2 is FQNEAQ. V dropped 5 bases and J dropped 10 bases, with 14 bases sitting between them. CDR3 length equals 12 residues. General study findings and limits: A partial confounding effect on zero-insertion analyses could come from invariant MAIT and iNKT cells. The models systematically underestimated how much out-of-frame TCR alpha was shared in monozygotic twins.

Using its own MiXCR run on the 5' RACE reads, TCRdb lists one record per CDR3 protein. The data contain some 730,000 distinct CDR3 sequences, around a sixth of them singletons. The sample was also reused in another study, on T cells expressing NK-cell markers. That report adds: For a handful of donors, these clonotypes were likewise the leading ones in the CD3+CD56-NKG2C+ fraction. HCMV specificity was not established for the expanded NKG2C+ T cell clones.

The chain employs TRBV7-8 and TRBJ1-1; no definite D call. The sequenced material came from PBMCs. This sequence originates from a woman aged 18-35 years in good health. Here the CDR3 DNA reads TGTGCCAGCAGCCCACTCAACATCGGAGCTTTCTTT. Translating gives CASSPLNIGAFF.